This TCR beta chain was sequenced during a study of blood T cells in healthy people across ages. Through a sample-barcoded 5' primer and a J-beta primer mix, a second PCR was run for roughly 6 to 12 cycles. TCRdb reanalysed the 5' RACE reads using MiXCR and keeps one entry per CDR3 protein. Of 1.5 million to 2 million distinct CDR3 sequences listed, 28% are singletons. This clonotype was counted between two and nine times. Its antigen is currently unknown. Between the trimmed V and J ends, which lost 4 bases and 10 bases, there was a span of 20 bases. Germline V gives CDR1 DFQATT, CDR2 SNEGSKA (reference sequence). The CDR3 is made up of 14 amino acids. Study-level points and caveats: Conclusively comparing naive with antigen-experienced cells was impossible with unsorted PBMCs.

Input material: blood. The receptor was isolated from a woman aged 25 to 39 in good health. The chain couples TRBV20-1 to TRBJ2-1, with D unresolved. The CDR3 nucleotides read TGCAGTGCTAAATCCAGCGCTCATTTACGGGAGCAGTTCTTC. This gives the protein CSAKSSAHLREQFF.